The next 12 T cell receptor beta chains were all read from a single sample in a study of blood T cell repertoires in COVID-19 (TCRdb year 2020). Library method: the immunoSEQ multiplex PCR assay. Not all clones reach the TCRdb copy of this immuneACCESS table, which keeps in-frame sequences only. Checked studies attribute under half of the gap to unresolved V genes and leave the rest unexplained. Here the sample has some 19,000 clones; 88% occur a single time. Roughly 10% of the sample is taken by the ten largest. The sequenced sample consisted of peripheral blood. The receptors were sampled from a human donor in a cohort sampled during active COVID-19. The donor label of this sample is uncertain.

The genes are TRBV12-5 and TRBJ2-6; D is perhaps TRBD1 (6 bases). V lost 3 bases to trimming and J lost 1 base, with 16 bases between them. Germline V gives CDR1 LGHNT, CDR2 FRNRAP. CDR3 length: 18 residues. Here the CDR3 DNA reads TGTGCTAGTGGTTTAGGAACAGGGTGGGATTCTGGGGCCAACGTCCTGACTTTC. Translation: CASGLGTGWDSGANVLTF.

The chain uses TRBV19 and TRBJ1-1; weak D call: TRBD1 (5 bases). CDR1 LNHDA and CDR2 SQIVND come from the germline V gene (reference sequence). The CDR3 runs 14 residues. Trimming pared 6 bases from V and 3 bases from J, leaving 14 bases between. The CDR3, as DNA: TGTGCCAGTAGCCACAAGGGGTCTCACACTGAAGCTTTCTTT. Protein sequence: CASSHKGSHTEAFF.

V and J are TRBV6-1 and TRBJ2-4; TRBD2 might be the D (6 bases). The CDR3 has 16 residues. V lost 4 bases and J lost 3, with 16 bases in between. Germline CDR1 and CDR2: MNHNS and SASEGT. The CDR3 protein is CASSVRLAPDKNIQYF. DNA for the CDR3: TGTGCCAGCAGTGTGAGGCTAGCGCCAGACAAAAACATTCAGTACTTC.

This chain links TRBV2 with TRBJ2-7; D not resolved. CDR1 SNHLY and CDR2 FYNNEI come from the germline V gene. This CDR3 is 12 amino acids long. V was pared by 4 bases and J by 0 bases, with 4 bases between. CDR3: CASSAGSYEQYF. The DNA for the CDR3 is TGTGCCAGCAGTGCAGGCTCCTACGAGCAGTACTTC.

CDR3 coding DNA: TGTGCCAGCAGCCCCATGAGCGGGAGAATCCAAGAGACCCAGTACTTC. As protein: CASSPMSGRIQETQYF. The chain uses TRBV14 and TRBJ2-5; 8 bases line up with TRBD2. The CDR3 is made up of 16 amino acids. V lost 4 bases, J lost 1 base, and 8 bases stayed unmatched. Germline V gene sequence: CDR1 SGHDN, CDR2 FVKESK.

The J gene is TRBJ2-3, the V gene TRBV9; D is unclear. V lost 3 bases and J 2 bases, leaving 4 bases between the germline ends. This CDR3 has 12 amino acids. Germline CDR1 is SGDLS and CDR2 is YYNGEE. CDR3 residues: CASSALTDTQYF. CDR3 DNA sequence: TGTGCCAGCAGCGCCCTCACAGATACGCAGTATTTT.

V and J are TRBV2 and TRBJ1-1, with TRBD1 as a possible D gene (5 bases). The germline gives CDR1 SNHLY, CDR2 FYNNEI. The CDR3 extends over 15 amino acids. Trimming pared 5 bases from V and 4 bases from J, leaving 17 bases between. The CDR3 sequence: CASSTGTPPGTEAFF. In DNA form, the CDR3 reads TGTGCCAGCAGTACCGGGACTCCACCCGGCACTGAAGCTTTCTTT.

V gene TRBV6-5 combines with J gene TRBJ2-2, with 12 bases that match TRBD2. With 6 bases clipped from V and 6 bases from J, the junction kept 5 bases outside the gene matches. The CDR3 consists of 15 residues. Germline V gives CDR1 MNHEY, CDR2 SVGAGI. DNA of the CDR3: TGTGCCAGCAGCCGACTAGCGGGAGAGTCCGGGGAGCTGTTTTTT. Translation: CASSRLAGESGELFF.

This clone was picked up a small number of times. The chain joins TRBV2 to TRBJ2-2, with 16 positions matching TRBD2. This CDR3 has 15 amino acids. Germline CDR1 SNHLY, CDR2 FYNNEI. Trimming at V came to 6 bases and at J to 6 bases, leaving 1 base not matched to a gene. The DNA for the CDR3 is TGTGCCAGCAGCGGGACTAGCGGGAGGGCCGGGGAGCTGTTTTTT. Translation: CASSGTSGRAGELFF.

The CDR3 loop is CASARGWANVLTF. The CDR3 nucleotides are TGTGCCAGCGCCAGGGGCTGGGCCAACGTCCTGACTTTC. V usage is TRBV7-2 and J usage is TRBJ2-6; perhaps TRBD1 as D (6 bases). The V and J ends lost 8 bases and 5 bases respectively, with 10 bases between them. The germline gives CDR1 SGHTA, CDR2 FQGNSA. The CDR3 contains 13 residues.

The DNA for the CDR3 is TGCGCCAGCAGCGGAGGGACAGAGGGGGAGACCCAGTACTTC. This encodes CASSGGTEGETQYF. This rearrangement joins TRBV5-1 to TRBJ2-5, with a tentative D call TRBD1 (7 bases). CDR1 is SGHRS and CDR2 is YFSETQ in the germline V gene. V was cut by 4 bases and J by 5 bases, with 15 bases left in between. This CDR3 is built from 14 residues.

A single count supports this clone. V is TRBV4-1 and J is TRBJ1-1; 8 nucleotides agree with TRBD1. The V gene's germline CDR1 is MGHRA and CDR2 YSYEKL. J was trimmed by 3 bases and V by 4 bases; bases with no gene match: 7. The CDR3 totals 15 residues. The CDR3 spells CASSPGQGSDTEAFF. CDR3 coding DNA: TGCGCCAGCAGCCCAGGACAGGGTTCGGACACTGAAGCTTTCTTT.